The rows below give T cell receptor beta chains drawn from one sample of a study of long-term antiretroviral therapy in people with HIV. This table comes from immunoSEQ multiplex PCR, and its TCRdb copy is limited to in-frame clones, with some not included. The table records more than 45,000 clones, around 80% of them present only once. The material was unsorted PBMCs, obtained 0.8 years after starting antiretroviral therapy. All receptors come from a young woman with HIV. CDR3s include the opening cysteine and the closing phenylalanine or tryptophan. The D gene is left open where the match is weak. Where a row states a size, it is once, few, many or the class of an expanded clone; other rows omit it.

v_call	d_call	clone_size	j_call	cdr3_aa	cdr3_nt
TRBV27	-	-	TRBJ2-1	CASSFEAGGFYEQFF	TGTGCCAGCAGTTTTGAGGCCGGAGGCTTCTATGAGCAGTTCTTC
TRBV28	TRBD2	once	TRBJ2-7	CASRSGVAYEQYF	TGTGCCAGCAGGAGCGGGGTTGCCTACGAGCAGTACTTC
TRBV19	-	-	TRBJ2-2	CASSWGALDTGELFF	TGTGCCAGTAGTTGGGGGGCTTTGGACACCGGGGAGCTGTTTTTT
TRBV19	-	-	TRBJ1-1	CASSLRLSEAFF	TGTGCCAGTAGTCTCCGCTTGAGTGAAGCTTTCTTT
TRBV6-5	-	-	TRBJ1-1	CASSPQGLRNTEAFF	TGTGCCAGCAGTCCCCAGGGATTGAGGAACACTGAAGCTTTCTTT
TRBV9	TRBD1	few	TRBJ1-5	CASSPDGRGQGQPQHF	TGTGCCAGCAGCCCAGACGGCAGGGGGCAGGGTCAGCCCCAGCATTTT
TRBV5-4	-	-	TRBJ2-1	CASSDPDGSYNEQFF	TGTGCCAGCAGCGACCCGGACGGCTCCTACAATGAGCAGTTCTTC
TRBV10-3	-	-	TRBJ2-5	CAISEEGIGDEETQYF	TGTGCCATCAGTGAGGAAGGAATCGGGGATGAAGAGACCCAGTACTTC
TRBV28	TRBD2	-	TRBJ2-7	CASSLGLAGGYEQYF	TGTGCCAGCAGTTTGGGCCTAGCGGGAGGCTACGAGCAGTACTTC
TRBV7-9	-	-	TRBJ2-1	CASSGGRGHYNEQFF	TGTGCCAGCAGTGGCGGGCGGGGACACTACAATGAGCAGTTCTTC
TRBV19	TRBD2	-	TRBJ2-7	CASREREDIIYEQYF	TGTGCCAGTAGGGAGCGGGAGGACATCATCTACGAGCAGTACTTC
TRBV1	-	-	TRBJ1-1	CTSSSRVWGAWDTEAFF	TGCACCAGCAGCTCCCGAGTTTGGGGCGCTTGGGACACTGAAGCTTTCTTT
TRBV7-2	-	few	TRBJ2-3	CASSLGPRDTQYF	TGTGCCAGCAGCTTAGGCCCGAGGGATACGCAGTATTTT
TRBV10-3	-	-	TRBJ2-5	CAVQTTQETQYF	TGTGCCGTGCAGACCACCCAAGAGACCCAGTACTTC
TRBV19	-	-	TRBJ1-5	CASSAQGQGPQHF	TGTGCCAGTAGTGCACAGGGCCAAGGGCCCCAGCATTTT
TRBV7-9	-	-	TRBJ1-1	CASSLARGYTEAFF	TGTGCCAGCAGCTTAGCGAGGGGATACACTGAAGCTTTCTTT
TRBV25-1	-	-	TRBJ1-4	CASSDLAATNEKLFF	TGTGCCAGCAGTGATTTAGCCGCAACTAATGAAAAACTGTTTTTT
TRBV7-8	-	once	TRBJ2-3	CASSLSGTTTDTQYF	TGTGCCAGCAGCTTAAGCGGGACAACCACAGATACGCAGTATTTT
TRBV4-1	-	-	TRBJ1-2	CASGGDSDGYTF	TGCGCCAGTGGGGGGGATAGCGATGGCTACACCTTC
TRBV19	-	-	TRBJ2-1	CASSIFLSNGNEQFF	TGTGCCAGTAGTATTTTCTTGTCGAACGGGAATGAGCAGTTCTTC
TRBV27	-	-	TRBJ1-4	CASSAQGRGNEKLFF	TGTGCCAGCAGTGCCCAGGGGAGGGGGAATGAAAAACTGTTTTTT
TRBV15	TRBD2	-	TRBJ2-7	CATSSGTNTYEQYF	TGTGCCACCAGCAGCGGGACTAACACCTACGAGCAGTACTTC
TRBV7-9	-	-	TRBJ2-1	CASSLGSSYNEQFF	TGTGCCAGCAGCTTAGGGAGCTCCTACAATGAGCAGTTCTTC
TRBV6-1	-	-	TRBJ2-5	CASSDGGQVWETQYF	TGTGCCAGCAGTGATGGGGGCCAGGTGTGGGAGACCCAGTACTTC
TRBV19	-	-	TRBJ1-2	CASKLAGGTGSYTF	TGTGCCAGTAAGTTGGCAGGAGGAACGGGGAGCTACACCTTC
TRBV27	TRBD2	-	TRBJ2-2	CASRTSGRNTGELFF	TGTGCCAGCAGAACTAGCGGGAGGAACACCGGGGAGCTGTTTTTT
TRBV12-5	-	-	TRBJ2-1	CASGLGHSSYNEQFF	TGTGCTAGTGGTTTGGGGCATAGCTCCTACAATGAGCAGTTCTTC
TRBV7-2	-	-	TRBJ1-4	CASSFLGEKLFF	TGTGCCAGCAGTTTTTTGGGGGAAAAACTGTTTTTT